Listed below are T cell receptor beta chains from one sample, sequenced in a study of blood T cell repertoires in COVID-19. Some clones are missing from TCRdb's copy, which holds only in-frame ones; the method was immunoSEQ multiplex PCR. The sample carries some 200,000 clones, about 85% recorded once. The specimen was peripheral blood. The receptors stem from a woman older than 75 with COVID-19, enrolled during active disease. The CDR3 runs from the conserved cysteine through the conserved F or W. Each record gives: clone size, J gene, D gene, V gene, CDR3 protein, CDR3 DNA. A D gene is named only where the DNA matches it firmly. The size of a clone is reported for some rows only, either as once, few or many, or as a class for expanded clones.

once TRBJ2-3 - TRBV5-6 CASSYRSSAPPTDTQYF TGTGCCAGCAGCTACAGGTCTAGCGCGCCACCCACAGATACGCAGTATTTT
- TRBJ1-4 - TRBV19 CASAPWAANEKLFF TGTGCCAGTGCTCCCTGGGCAGCTAATGAAAAACTGTTTTTT
once TRBJ1-2 TRBD1 TRBV5-1 CASSGGQGATNYGYTF TGCGCCAGCAGCGGTGGACAGGGGGCGACCAACTATGGCTACACCTTC
- TRBJ1-6 - TRBV4-1 CASSQDRGQIGSPLHF TGCGCCAGCAGCCAAGATAGGGGACAAATTGGGTCACCCCTCCACTTT
- TRBJ1-5 - TRBV7-9 CASSFIGDQPQHF TGTGCCAGCAGCTTCATCGGAGATCAGCCCCAGCATTTT
- TRBJ1-5 TRBD1 TRBV4-1 CASSLTGPNQPQHF TGCGCCAGCAGCCTGACAGGGCCAAATCAGCCCCAGCATTTT
few TRBJ2-1 TRBD2 TRBV7-3 CASSLAGGYEQFF TGTGCCAGCAGCTTAGCGGGGGGCTATGAGCAGTTCTTC
- TRBJ2-7 - TRBV29-1 CSVSSGRGQYF TGCAGCGTTTCCAGTGGGAGAGGGCAGTACTTC
- TRBJ1-3 TRBD1 TRBV13 CASSGDRASGNTIYF TGTGCCAGCAGCGGGGACAGGGCCTCTGGAAACACCATATATTTT
- TRBJ1-2 - TRBV28 CASSLTDSGYSNYGYTF TGTGCCAGCAGTTTAACAGATTCAGGGTATTCTAACTATGGCTACACCTTC
once TRBJ2-7 - TRBV28 CASSSSSYEQYF TGTGCCAGCAGTTCGAGCTCCTACGAGCAGTACTTC
- TRBJ2-7 - TRBV9 CASSPGTSYEQYF TGTGCCAGCAGCCCCGGGACAAGTTACGAGCAGTACTTC
- TRBJ2-5 - TRBV5-4 CASRLSGSETQYF TGTGCCAGCAGACTTTCAGGGTCGGAGACCCAGTACTTC
- TRBJ2-7 TRBD1 TRBV5-6 CASSDRGRKGLTGYEQYF TGTGCCAGCAGCGACAGGGGGCGAAAGGGACTCACGGGGTACGAGCAGTACTTC
- TRBJ1-4 - TRBV7-2 CASSSGTLNNEKLFF TGTGCCAGCAGCTCCGGGACACTGAATAATGAAAAACTGTTTTTT
few TRBJ1-3 - TRBV7-2 CASSLAAPGRGSGNTIYF TGTGCCAGCAGCTTAGCGGCCCCCGGCAGGGGTAGTGGAAACACCATATATTTT
- TRBJ1-2 TRBD1 TRBV3-1/TRBV3-2 CASSHQTGNGYTF TGTGCCAGCAGCCACCAGACAGGGAATGGCTACACCTTC
- TRBJ2-3 - TRBV21-1 CASSKAVTGSTDTQYF TGTGCCAGCAGCAAAGCGGTGACAGGGTCCACAGATACGCAGTATTTT
- TRBJ1-5 TRBD1 TRBV18 CASSPAGQGTQPQHF TGTGCCAGCTCACCAGCAGGACAGGGTACGCAGCCCCAGCATTTT
- TRBJ1-4 TRBD1 TRBV7-6 CASSGGDSPNEKLFF TGTGCCAGCAGCGGCGGGGACAGCCCTAATGAAAAACTGTTTTTT
- TRBJ1-4 - TRBV2 CASRERPDNEKLFF TGTGCCAGCAGGGAGCGACCCGACAATGAAAAACTGTTTTTT
- TRBJ2-7 TRBD1 TRBV5-1 CASSTGQGAYEQYF TGCGCCAGCAGCACCGGACAGGGGGCCTACGAGCAGTACTTC